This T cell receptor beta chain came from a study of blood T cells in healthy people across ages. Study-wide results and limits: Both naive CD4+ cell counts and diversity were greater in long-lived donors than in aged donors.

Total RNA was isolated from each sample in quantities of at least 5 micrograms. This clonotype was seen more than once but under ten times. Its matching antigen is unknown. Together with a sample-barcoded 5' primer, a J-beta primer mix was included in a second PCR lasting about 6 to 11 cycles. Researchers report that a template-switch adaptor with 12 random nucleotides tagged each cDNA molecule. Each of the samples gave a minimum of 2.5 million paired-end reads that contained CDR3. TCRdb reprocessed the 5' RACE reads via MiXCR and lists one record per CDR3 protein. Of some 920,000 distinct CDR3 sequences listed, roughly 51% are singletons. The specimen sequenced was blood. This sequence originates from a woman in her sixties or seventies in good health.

CDR3 amino acids: CASSRQETNEKLFF. The CDR3 bases are TGTGCCAGCTCACGACAAGAAACTAATGAAAAACTGTTTTTT. V and J are TRBV18 and TRBJ1-4; D uncertain. Germline-derived CDR1 and CDR2 are KGHSH and LQKENI. V lost 4 bases to trimming and J lost 1 base, with 7 bases between them. The CDR3 is made up of 14 amino acids. The variable domain in full, with the rest retrieved from reference TRBV18 and TRBJ1-4, is NAGVMQNPRHLVRRRGQEARLRCSPMKGHSHVYWYRQLPEEGLKFMVYLQKENIIDESGMPKERFSAEFPKEGPSILRIQQVVRGDSAAYFCASSRQETNEKLFFGSGTQLSVL.